This TCR beta chain stems from a study of molecular identifiers for immune sequencing clone quantification. Whole-study findings and limits: Under 1% of molecules in naive cells, but over 98% of effector molecules, belonged to clones above 20 RNA copies. Sizes of highly expanded clones could be underestimated through identical TCRs sharing a barcode.

Each CDR3 protein gets one entry after TCRdb re-called the PCR reads with MiXCR. This sample has tens of thousands of distinct CDR3 sequences, with approximately 17% found just once. This clonotype came up many times. What it recognizes is unknown. Naive CD8 T cells, phenotype CD8+CD4-CCR7+CD45RA+, were sorted. Per the germline V gene, CDR1 is MGHRA and CDR2 is YSYEKL. The V gene lost 3 bases and the J gene lost 3 bases, with 2 bases spanning the gap. This CDR3 spans 12 amino acids. The V and J genes are TRBV4-1 and TRBJ1-4; D gene unclear. This sequence was found in a human donor in good health. Some libraries in this study had Jurkat cell RNA spiked in. Sample: naive CD8+ T cells from blood, with Jurkat cell RNA spiked in. Stated subset: FACS-sorted CD8+CD4-CCR7+CD45RA+ naive T cells. In DNA form, the CDR3 reads TGCGCCAGCAGCCACCCTAATGAAAAACTGTTTTTT. Its protein is CASSHPNEKLFF.